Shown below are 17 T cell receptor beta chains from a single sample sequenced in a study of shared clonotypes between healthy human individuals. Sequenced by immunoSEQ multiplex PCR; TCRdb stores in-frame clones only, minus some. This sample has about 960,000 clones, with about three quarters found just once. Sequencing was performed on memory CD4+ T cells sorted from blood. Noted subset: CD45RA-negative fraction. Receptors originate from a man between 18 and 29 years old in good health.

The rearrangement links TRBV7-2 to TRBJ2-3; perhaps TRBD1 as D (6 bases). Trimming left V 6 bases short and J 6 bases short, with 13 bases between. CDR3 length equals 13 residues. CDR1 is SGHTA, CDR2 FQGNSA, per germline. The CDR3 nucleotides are TGTGCCAGCAGACACCAGGGGTCCGATACGCAGTATTTT. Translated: CASRHQGSDTQYF.

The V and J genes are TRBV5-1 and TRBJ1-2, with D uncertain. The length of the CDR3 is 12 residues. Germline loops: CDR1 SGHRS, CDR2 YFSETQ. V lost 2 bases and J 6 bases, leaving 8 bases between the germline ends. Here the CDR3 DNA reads TGCGCCAGCAGCTTTTCGGCCGATGGCTACACCTTC. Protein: CASSFSADGYTF.

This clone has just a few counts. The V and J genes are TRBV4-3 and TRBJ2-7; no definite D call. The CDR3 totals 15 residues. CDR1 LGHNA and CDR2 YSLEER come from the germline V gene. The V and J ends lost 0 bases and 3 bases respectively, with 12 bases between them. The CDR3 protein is CASSQDRAVLYEQYF. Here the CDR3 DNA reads TGCGCCAGCAGCCAAGATCGCGCAGTACTCTACGAGCAGTACTTC.

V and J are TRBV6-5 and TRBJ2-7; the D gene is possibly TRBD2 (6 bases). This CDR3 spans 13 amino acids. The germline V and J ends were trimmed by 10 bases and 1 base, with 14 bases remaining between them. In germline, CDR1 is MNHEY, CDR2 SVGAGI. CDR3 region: CATLGDSSYEQYF. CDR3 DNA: TGTGCCACGTTGGGGGACTCTTCCTACGAGCAGTACTTC.

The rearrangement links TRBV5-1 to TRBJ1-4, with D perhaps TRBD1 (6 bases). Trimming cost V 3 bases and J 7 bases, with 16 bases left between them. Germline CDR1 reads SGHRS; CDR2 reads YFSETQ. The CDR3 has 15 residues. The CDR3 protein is CASSSAGARGEKLFF. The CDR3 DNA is TGCGCCAGCAGCTCCGCAGGGGCTAGGGGTGAAAAACTGTTTTTT.

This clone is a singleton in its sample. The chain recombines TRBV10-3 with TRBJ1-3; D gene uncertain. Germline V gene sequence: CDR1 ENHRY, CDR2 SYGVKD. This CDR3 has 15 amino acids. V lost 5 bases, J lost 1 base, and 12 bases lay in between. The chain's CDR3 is CAISPEGRSGNTIYF. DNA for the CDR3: TGTGCCATCAGTCCCGAAGGGAGGTCTGGAAACACCATATATTTT.

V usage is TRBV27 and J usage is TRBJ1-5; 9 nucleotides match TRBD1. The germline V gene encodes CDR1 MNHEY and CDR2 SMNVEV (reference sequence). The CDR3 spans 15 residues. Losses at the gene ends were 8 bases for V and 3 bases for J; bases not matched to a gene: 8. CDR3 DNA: TGTGCCAGCGGTCCCGGGACAGGGAACAATCAGCCCCAGCATTTT. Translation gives CASGPGTGNNQPQHF.

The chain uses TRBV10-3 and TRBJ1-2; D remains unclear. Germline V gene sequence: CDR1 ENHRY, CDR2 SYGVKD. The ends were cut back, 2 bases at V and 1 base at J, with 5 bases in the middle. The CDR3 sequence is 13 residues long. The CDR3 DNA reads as TGTGCCATCAGTGAGGCCAATAACTATGGCTACACCTTC. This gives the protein CAISEANNYGYTF.

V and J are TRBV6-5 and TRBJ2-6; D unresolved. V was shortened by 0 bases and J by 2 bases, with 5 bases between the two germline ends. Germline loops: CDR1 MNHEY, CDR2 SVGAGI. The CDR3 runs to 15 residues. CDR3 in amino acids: CASSYSSAGANVLTF. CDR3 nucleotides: TGTGCCAGCAGTTACTCGAGTGCTGGGGCCAACGTCCTGACTTTC.

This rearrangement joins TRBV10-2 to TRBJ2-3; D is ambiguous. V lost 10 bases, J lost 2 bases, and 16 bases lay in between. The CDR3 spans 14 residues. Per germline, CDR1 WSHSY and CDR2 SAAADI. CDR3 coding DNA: TGCGCCACCAGGTCGACCGACGTCACAGATACGCAGTATTTT. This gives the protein CATRSTDVTDTQYF.

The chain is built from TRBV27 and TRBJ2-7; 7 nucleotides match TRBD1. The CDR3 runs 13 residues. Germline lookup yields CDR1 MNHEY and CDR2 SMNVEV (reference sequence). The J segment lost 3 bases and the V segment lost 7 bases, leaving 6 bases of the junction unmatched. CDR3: CASNLYRGYEQYF. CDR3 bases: TGTGCCAGCAACCTATACAGGGGCTACGAGCAGTACTTC.

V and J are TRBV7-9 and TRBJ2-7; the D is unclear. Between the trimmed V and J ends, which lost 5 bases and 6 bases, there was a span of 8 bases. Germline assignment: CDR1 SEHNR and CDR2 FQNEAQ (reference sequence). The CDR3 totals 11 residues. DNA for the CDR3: TGTGCCAGCAGCGTAACTGCCGAGCAGTACTTC. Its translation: CASSVTAEQYF.

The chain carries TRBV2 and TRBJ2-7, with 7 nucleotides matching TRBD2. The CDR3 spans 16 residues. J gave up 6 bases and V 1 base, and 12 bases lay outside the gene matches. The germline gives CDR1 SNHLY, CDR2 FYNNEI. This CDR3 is CASSEVRGLSSSEQYF. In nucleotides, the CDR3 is TGTGCCAGCAGTGAAGTAAGGGGACTATCTTCTTCCGAGCAGTACTTC.

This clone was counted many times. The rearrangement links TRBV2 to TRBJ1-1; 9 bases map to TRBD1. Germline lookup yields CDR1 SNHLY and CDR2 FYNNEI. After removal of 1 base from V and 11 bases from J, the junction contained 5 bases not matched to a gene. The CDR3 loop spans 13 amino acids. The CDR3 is CASSEVSTGGAFF. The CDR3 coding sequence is TGTGCCAGCAGTGAAGTTTCGACAGGGGGGGCTTTCTTT.

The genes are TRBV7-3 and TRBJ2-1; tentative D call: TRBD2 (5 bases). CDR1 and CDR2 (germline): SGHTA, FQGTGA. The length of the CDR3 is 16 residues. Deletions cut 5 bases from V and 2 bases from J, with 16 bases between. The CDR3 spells CASSAQDSFPYNEQFF. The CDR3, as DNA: TGTGCCAGCAGCGCCCAGGACTCTTTTCCCTACAATGAGCAGTTCTTC.

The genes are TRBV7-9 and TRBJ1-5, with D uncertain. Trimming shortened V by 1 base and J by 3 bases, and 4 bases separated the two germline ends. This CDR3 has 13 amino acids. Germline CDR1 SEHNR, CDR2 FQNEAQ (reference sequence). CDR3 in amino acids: CASSLDLNQPQHF. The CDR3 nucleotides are TGTGCCAGCAGCTTAGATCTCAATCAGCCCCAGCATTTT. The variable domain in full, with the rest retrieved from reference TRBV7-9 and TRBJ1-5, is DTGVSQNPRHKITKRGQNVTFRCDPISEHNRLYWYRQTLGQGPEFLTYFQNEAQLEKSRLLSDRFSAERPKGSFSTLEIQRTEQGDSAMYLCASSLDLNQPQHFGDGTRLSIL.

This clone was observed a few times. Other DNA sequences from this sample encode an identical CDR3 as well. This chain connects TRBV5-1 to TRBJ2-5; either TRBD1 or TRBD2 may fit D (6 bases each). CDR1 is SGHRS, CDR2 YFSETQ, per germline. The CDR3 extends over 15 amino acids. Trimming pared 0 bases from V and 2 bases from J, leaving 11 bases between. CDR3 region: CASSLVGGLQETQYF. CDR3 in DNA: TGCGCCAGCAGCTTGGTCGGGGGCCTACAAGAGACCCAGTACTTC.